Listed below are T cell receptor beta chains from one sample, sequenced in a study of regulatory T cells in long-lasting Graves disease. TCRdb called the multiplex PCR reads again in MiXCR, with one record for every CDR3 protein. The sample yields approximately 350,000 distinct CDR3 sequences, approximately 12% seen once. The same specimen was also included in a second study, on T cells in Graves' hyperthyroidism and ophthalmopathy.

The sample consisted of peripheral blood mononuclear cells (PBMCs), taken at new diagnosis, from a patient treated with antithyroid drugs. These receptors came from a woman aged 18-29 years with Graves disease. Both conserved end residues are part of each CDR3. A D gene is named only where the DNA matches it firmly. The listing skips clone size in some rows; elsewhere it reads once, few, many or a size class.

clone_size,cdr3_length,j_call,v_call,d_call,cdr3_aa,cdr3_nt
few,15,TRBJ2-5,TRBV5-1,TRBD1,CASSETGNEVETQYF,TGCGCCAGCAGCGAGACAGGGAACGAAGTAGAGACCCAGTACTTC
many,16,TRBJ1-4,TRBV7-8,TRBD1,CASSPDDRGRGEKLFF,TGTGCCAGCAGCCCAGATGACAGGGGGCGCGGTGAAAAACTGTTTTTT
many,12,TRBJ1-2,TRBV29-1,.,CSVGQGRNGYTF,TGCAGCGTTGGGCAAGGGAGGAATGGCTACACCTTC
.,16,TRBJ2-3,TRBV2,TRBD1,CASSEFGTGGTDTQYF,TGTGCCAGCAGTGAATTTGGGACAGGGGGCACAGATACGCAGTATTTT
many,16,TRBJ2-7,TRBV19,TRBD1,CASSFFSGQGSNEQYF,TGTGCCAGTAGTTTCTTCTCGGGACAGGGTTCCAACGAGCAGTACTTC
many,14,TRBJ2-3,TRBV28,TRBD2,CASSGREGSDTQYF,TGTGCCAGCAGTGGGCGGGAGGGTTCGGATACGCAGTATTTT
many,15,TRBJ2-3,TRBV20-1,TRBD2,CSTGLAGVSTDTQYF,TGCAGTACGGGACTAGCGGGAGTCAGCACAGATACGCAGTATTTT
many,15,TRBJ1-4,TRBV18,.,CASSPPDSTNEKLFF,TGTGCCAGCTCACCACCGGATTCAACTAATGAAAAACTGTTTTTT
many,15,TRBJ1-1,TRBV6-5,TRBD1,CASSYGGTGNTEAFF,TGTGCCAGCAGTTATGGGGGGACAGGGAACACTGAAGCTTTCTTT
many,16,TRBJ2-5,TRBV20-1,TRBD2,CSALKFSGGYQETQYF,TGCAGTGCTCTGAAATTTAGCGGGGGCTACCAAGAGACCCAGTACTTC
few,18,TRBJ1-6,TRBV4-3,.,CASSHPKGASSYNSPLHF,TGCGCCAGCAGCCACCCCAAAGGGGCGAGCTCCTATAATTCACCCCTCCACTTT